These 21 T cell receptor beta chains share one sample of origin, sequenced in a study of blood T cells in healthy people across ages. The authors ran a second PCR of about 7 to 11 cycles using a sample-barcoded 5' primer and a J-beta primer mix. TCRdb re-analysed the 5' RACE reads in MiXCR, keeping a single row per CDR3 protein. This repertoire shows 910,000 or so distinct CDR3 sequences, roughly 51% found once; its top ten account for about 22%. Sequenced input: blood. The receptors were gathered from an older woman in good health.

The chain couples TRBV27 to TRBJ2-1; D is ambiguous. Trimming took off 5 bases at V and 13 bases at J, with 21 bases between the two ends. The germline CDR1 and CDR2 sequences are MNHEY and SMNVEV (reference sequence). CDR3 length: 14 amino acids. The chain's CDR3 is CASSQKATGDYQFF. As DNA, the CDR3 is TGTGCCAGCAGTCAAAAGGCGACTGGAGATTATCAGTTCTTC.

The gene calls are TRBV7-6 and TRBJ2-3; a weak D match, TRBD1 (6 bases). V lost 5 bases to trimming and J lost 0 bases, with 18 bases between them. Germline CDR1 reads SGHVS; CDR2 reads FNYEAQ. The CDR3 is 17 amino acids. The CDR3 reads CASSLLARGGSTDTQYF. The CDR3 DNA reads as TGTGCCAGCAGCCTATTGGCCAGGGGTGGTAGCACAGATACGCAGTATTTT. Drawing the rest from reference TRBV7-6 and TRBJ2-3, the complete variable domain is GAGVSQSPRYKVTKRGQDVALRCDPISGHVSLYWYRQALGQGPEFLTYFNYEAQQDKSGLPNDRFSAERPEGSISTLTIQRTEQRDSAMYRCASSLLARGGSTDTQYFGPGTRLTVL.

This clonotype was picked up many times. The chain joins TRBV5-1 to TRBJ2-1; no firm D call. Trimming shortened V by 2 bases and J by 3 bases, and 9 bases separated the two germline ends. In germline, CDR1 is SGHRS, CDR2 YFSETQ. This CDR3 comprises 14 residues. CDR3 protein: CASSLSGGYNEQFF. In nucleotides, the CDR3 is TGCGCCAGCAGCTTATCAGGTGGCTACAATGAGCAGTTCTTC.

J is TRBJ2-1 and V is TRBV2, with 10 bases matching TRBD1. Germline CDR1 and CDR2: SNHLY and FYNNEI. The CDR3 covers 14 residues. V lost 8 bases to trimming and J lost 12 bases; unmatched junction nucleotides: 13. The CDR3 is CASGRDRGVPWQFF. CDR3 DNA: TGTGCCAGCGGCCGGGACAGGGGCGTGCCGTGGCAGTTCTTC.

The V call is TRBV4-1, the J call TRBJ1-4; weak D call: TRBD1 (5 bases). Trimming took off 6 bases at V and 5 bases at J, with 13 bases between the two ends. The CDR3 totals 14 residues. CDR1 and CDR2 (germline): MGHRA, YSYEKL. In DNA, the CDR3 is TGCGCCAGCAGTCAACCGGGGGGAAATGAAAAACTGTTTTTT. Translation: CASSQPGGNEKLFF.

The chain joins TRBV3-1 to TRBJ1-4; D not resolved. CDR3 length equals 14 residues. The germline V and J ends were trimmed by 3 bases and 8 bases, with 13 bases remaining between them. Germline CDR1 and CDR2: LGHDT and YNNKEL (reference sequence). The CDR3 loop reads CASSQSGSAEKLFF. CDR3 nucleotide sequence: TGTGCCAGCAGCCAGTCTGGGTCCGCCGAAAAACTGTTTTTT.

CDR3 sequence reads: CASIDPGASAEAFF. Here the CDR3 DNA reads TGTGCCAGCATCGATCCAGGAGCCAGCGCTGAAGCTTTCTTT. This sequence joins TRBV6-1 and TRBJ1-1, with D unclear. The CDR3 is 14 residues long. The ends were cut back, 7 bases at V and 6 bases at J, with 18 bases in the middle. CDR1 is MNHNS and CDR2 is SASEGT in the germline V gene.

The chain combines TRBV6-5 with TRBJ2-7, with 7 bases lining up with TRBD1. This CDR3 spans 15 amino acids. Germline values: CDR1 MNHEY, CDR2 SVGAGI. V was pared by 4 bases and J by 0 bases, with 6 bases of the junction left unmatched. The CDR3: CASSSPGTVSYEQYF. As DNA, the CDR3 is TGTGCCAGCAGTTCCCCCGGGACAGTCTCCTACGAGCAGTACTTC.

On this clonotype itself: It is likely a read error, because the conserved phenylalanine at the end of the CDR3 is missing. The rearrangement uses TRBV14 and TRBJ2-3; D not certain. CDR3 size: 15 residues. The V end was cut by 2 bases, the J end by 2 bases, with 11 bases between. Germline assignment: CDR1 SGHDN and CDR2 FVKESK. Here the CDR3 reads CASSQFREDTDTQYL. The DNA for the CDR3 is TGTGCCAGCAGCCAATTCAGAGAGGACACAGATACGCAGTATCTT.

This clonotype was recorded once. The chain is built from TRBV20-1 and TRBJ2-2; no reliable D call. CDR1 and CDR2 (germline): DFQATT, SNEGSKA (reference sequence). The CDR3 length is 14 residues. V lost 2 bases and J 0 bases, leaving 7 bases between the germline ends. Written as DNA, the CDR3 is TGCAGTGCTAGATGGCAAACGAACACCGGGGAGCTGTTTTTT. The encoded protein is CSARWQTNTGELFF.

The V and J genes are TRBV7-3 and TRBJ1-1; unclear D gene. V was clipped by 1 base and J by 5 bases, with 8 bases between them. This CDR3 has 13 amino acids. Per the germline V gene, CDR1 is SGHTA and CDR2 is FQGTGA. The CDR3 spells CASSLNGVTEAFF. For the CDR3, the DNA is TGTGCCAGCAGCTTAAACGGTGTTACTGAAGCTTTCTTT.

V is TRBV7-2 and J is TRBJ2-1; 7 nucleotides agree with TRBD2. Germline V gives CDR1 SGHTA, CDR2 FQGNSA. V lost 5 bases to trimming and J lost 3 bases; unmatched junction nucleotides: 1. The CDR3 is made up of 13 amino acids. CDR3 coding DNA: TGTGCCAGCAGCGGGGACTACTACAATGAGCAGTTCTTC. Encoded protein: CASSGDYYNEQFF.

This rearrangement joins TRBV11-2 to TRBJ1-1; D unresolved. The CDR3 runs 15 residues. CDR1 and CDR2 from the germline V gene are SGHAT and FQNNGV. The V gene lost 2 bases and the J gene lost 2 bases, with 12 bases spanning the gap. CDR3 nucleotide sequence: TGTGCCAGCAGCTTATATACGGCCTACAACACTGAAGCTTTCTTT. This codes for CASSLYTAYNTEAFF.

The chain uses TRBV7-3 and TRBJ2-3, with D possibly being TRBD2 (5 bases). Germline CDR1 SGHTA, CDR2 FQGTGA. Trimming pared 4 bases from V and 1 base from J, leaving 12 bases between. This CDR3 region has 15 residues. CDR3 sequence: CASSSLGAGTDTQYF. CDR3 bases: TGTGCCAGCAGCTCCCTGGGAGCCGGCACAGATACGCAGTATTTT.

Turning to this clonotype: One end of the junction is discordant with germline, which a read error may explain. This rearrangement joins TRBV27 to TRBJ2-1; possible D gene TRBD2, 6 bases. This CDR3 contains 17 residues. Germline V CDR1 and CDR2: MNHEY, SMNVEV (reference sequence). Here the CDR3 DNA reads TGTGCAAGCAGGTGGAAGGTAGCGGAGAGCTCCTACAATGAGCAGTTCTTC. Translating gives CASRWKVAESSYNEQFF.

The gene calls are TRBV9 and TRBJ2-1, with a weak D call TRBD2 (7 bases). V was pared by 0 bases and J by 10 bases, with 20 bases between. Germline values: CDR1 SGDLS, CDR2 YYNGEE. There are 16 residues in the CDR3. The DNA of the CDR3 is TGTGCCAGCAGCGTAGATATTCAGGGGAGGGCTACCGAGCAGTTCTTC. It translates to CASSVDIQGRATEQFF.

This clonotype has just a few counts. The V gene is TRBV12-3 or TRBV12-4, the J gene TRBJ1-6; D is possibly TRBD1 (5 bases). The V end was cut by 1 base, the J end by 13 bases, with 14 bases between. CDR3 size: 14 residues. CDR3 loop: CASSLGQGLAPLHF. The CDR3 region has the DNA TGTGCCAGCAGTTTAGGTCAGGGCTTGGCGCCCCTCCACTTT.

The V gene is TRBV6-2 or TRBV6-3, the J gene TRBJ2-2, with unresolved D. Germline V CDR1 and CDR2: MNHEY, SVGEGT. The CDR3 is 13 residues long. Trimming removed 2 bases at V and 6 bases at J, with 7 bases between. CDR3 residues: CASSYLLAGELFF. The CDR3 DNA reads TGTGCCAGCAGTTACCTGTTGGCCGGGGAGCTGTTTTTT.

The chain's CDR3 is CASSPGWGSDSPLHF. Written as DNA, the CDR3 is TGCGCCAGCAGCCCTGGTTGGGGCTCGGATTCACCCCTCCACTTT. The chain has TRBV5-1 and TRBJ1-6; maybe TRBD1 (5 bases). The germline V gene encodes CDR1 SGHRS and CDR2 YFSETQ. The V and J ends lost 4 bases and 8 bases respectively, with 16 bases between them. This CDR3 is built from 15 residues.

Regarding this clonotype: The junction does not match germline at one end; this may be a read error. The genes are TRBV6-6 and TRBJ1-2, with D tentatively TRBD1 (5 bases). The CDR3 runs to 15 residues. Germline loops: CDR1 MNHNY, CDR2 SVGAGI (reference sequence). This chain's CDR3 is CASNYNTGANYGHTF. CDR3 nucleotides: TGTGCCAGCAACTATAATACAGGCGCTAACTATGGCCACACCTTC.

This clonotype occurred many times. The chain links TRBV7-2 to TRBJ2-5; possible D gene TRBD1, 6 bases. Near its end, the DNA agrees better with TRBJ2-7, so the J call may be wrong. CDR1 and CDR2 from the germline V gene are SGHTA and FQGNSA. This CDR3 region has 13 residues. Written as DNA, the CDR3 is TGTGCCAGCAGCTTATCGGGACAAACCGAGCAGTACTTC. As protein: CASSLSGQTEQYF.